The clone carrying this T cell receptor (beta chain) was observed a handful of times. The sample is drawn from a study of blood T cell repertoires in COVID-19. The length of the CDR3 is 13 residues. Germline lookup yields CDR1 SEHNR and CDR2 FQNEAQ (reference sequence). Trimming removed 7 bases at V and 3 bases at J, with 10 bases between. Source study methods: Reference gene primer amplification in the assay estimated nucleated cell counts. Here immunoSEQ multiplex PCR was the method, and the copy in TCRdb shows in-frame clones only, minus some. V and J calls and clone size are copied from that table; D and trimming were computed from the DNA. This table has around 270,000 clones, roughly 84% appearing once.

This clonotype originated in a woman aged 40 to 50 who had recovered from COVID-19. Material: peripheral blood. The chain combines TRBV7-9 with TRBJ1-5; a weak D match, TRBD1 (5 bases). The CDR3 region is CASTIGANQPQHF. For the CDR3, the DNA is TGTGCCAGCACCATTGGGGCCAATCAGCCCCAGCATTTT.